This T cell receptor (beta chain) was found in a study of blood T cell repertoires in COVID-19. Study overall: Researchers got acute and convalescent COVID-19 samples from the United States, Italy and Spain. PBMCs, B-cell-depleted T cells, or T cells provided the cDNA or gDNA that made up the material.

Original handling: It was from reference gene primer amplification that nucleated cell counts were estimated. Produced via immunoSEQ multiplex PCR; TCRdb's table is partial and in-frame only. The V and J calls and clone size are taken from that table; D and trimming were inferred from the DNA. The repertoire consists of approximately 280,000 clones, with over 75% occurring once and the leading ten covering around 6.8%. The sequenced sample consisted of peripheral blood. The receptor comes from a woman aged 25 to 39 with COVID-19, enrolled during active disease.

CDR3 amino acids: CASSQDGGAPGYTF. In DNA, the CDR3 is TGCGCCAGCAGCCAAGATGGGGGGGCGCCTGGCTACACCTTC. This rearrangement joins TRBV4-3 to TRBJ1-2; the D gene is possibly TRBD1 (6 bases). V was pared by 0 bases and J by 7 bases, with 12 bases between. The length of the CDR3 is 14 residues. Germline loops: CDR1 LGHNA, CDR2 YSLEER.